One sample yielded the 26 T cell receptor beta chains listed below, sequenced in a study of T cell responses to AZD1222 COVID-19 vaccine. TCRdb's copy holds only in-frame clones and misses some; the assay was immunoSEQ multiplex PCR. The sample shows about 92,000 clones, approximately 91% of them seen only once. This specimen was peripheral blood, taken on day 0 of AZD1222 vaccination. These receptors all come from an adult in good health.

In the case of this clone: The junction does not match germline at one end; this may be a read error. The chain links TRBV7-7 to TRBJ2-1; D assignment may be TRBD1 or TRBD2 (6 bases each). This CDR3 is built from 13 residues. Germline V gene lookup returns CDR1 SSHAT and CDR2 FNYEAQ (reference sequence). The CDR3 bases are TGTGCTAGCAGCCCTAGAGGGGGGAATGAGCAGTTCTTC. It specifies CASSPRGGNEQFF.

The gene calls are TRBV10-3 and TRBJ2-2; the match to TRBD2 covers 12 bases. The germline CDR1 and CDR2 sequences are ENHRY and SYGVKD. Trimming took 7 bases from V and 5 from J; bases not matched to a gene: 8. The CDR3 sequence is 16 residues long. The DNA for the CDR3 is TGTGCCATCAAGCCTAGCGGGGGGGCCGGTACCGGGGAGCTGTTTTTT. It encodes CAIKPSGGAGTGELFF.

The gene calls are TRBV7-2 and TRBJ2-3; TRBD1 matches at 8 bases. CDR1 is SGHTA and CDR2 is FQGNSA in the germline V gene. Germline trimming cut 3 bases from V and 10 bases from J; bases unmatched to any gene: 3. This CDR3 comprises 12 residues. CDR3 amino acids: CASSFPGQAQYF. The CDR3 nucleotides are TGTGCCAGCAGCTTCCCGGGACAGGCGCAGTATTTT. Variable domain in full (rest from reference TRBV7-2 and TRBJ2-3): GAGVSQSPSNKVTEKGKDVELRCDPISGHTALYWYRQSLGQGLEFLIYFQGNSAPDKSGLPSDRFSAERTGGSVSTLTIQRTQQEDSAVYLCASSFPGQAQYFGPGTRLTVL.

The chain couples TRBV6-5 to TRBJ1-4, with TRBD1 matching over 7 bases. This CDR3 region has 15 residues. Germline CDR1 and CDR2: MNHEY and SVGAGI. The ends lost 6 bases at V and 10 bases at J; junction bases unmatched: 14. The CDR3 protein is CASSDTGALGAKLFF. Here the CDR3 DNA reads TGTGCCAGCAGCGACACAGGGGCCCTAGGTGCAAAACTGTTTTTT.

J is TRBJ1-5 and V is TRBV6-2 or TRBV6-3, with 11 bases aligning to TRBD1. This CDR3 contains 14 residues. Trimming took 5 bases from V and 6 from J; bases not matched to a gene: 3. CDR1 MNHEY and CDR2 SVGEGT come from the germline V gene. The CDR3 region has the DNA TGTGCCAGCAGTCGGACAGGGGGCGGTCAGCCCCAGCATTTT. It yields the protein CASSRTGGGQPQHF.

The CDR3 bases are TGTGCCAGCAGCCCCCCCTCCTCTGGGGCCAACGTCCTGACTTTC. Amino acids: CASSPPSSGANVLTF. The genes are TRBV5-6 and TRBJ2-6, with no clear D. The CDR3 sequence is 15 residues long. Germline V gene sequence: CDR1 SGHDT, CDR2 YYEEEE. Trimming left V 4 bases short and J 0 bases short, with 8 bases between.

V is TRBV7-8 and J is TRBJ1-5; no clear D. This CDR3 has 16 amino acids. V was trimmed by 1 base and J by 1 base, leaving 11 bases between them. CDR1 and CDR2 (germline): SGHVS, FQNEAQ. Here the CDR3 reads CASSLVTRESNQPQHF. In nucleotides, the CDR3 is TGTGCCAGCAGCTTAGTTACGCGGGAGAGCAATCAGCCCCAGCATTTT.

This chain's CDR3 is CSVAGPANYGYTF. CDR3 bases: TGCAGCGTTGCAGGTCCAGCTAACTATGGCTACACCTTC. This chain joins TRBV29-1 and TRBJ1-2; unclear D gene. The CDR3 length is 13 residues. V gave up 4 bases and J gave up 0 bases, with 9 bases separating them. In germline, CDR1 is SQVTM, CDR2 ANQGSEA.

V is TRBV5-1 and J is TRBJ2-5, with a weak D call TRBD1 (6 bases). In germline, CDR1 is SGHRS, CDR2 YFSETQ. The CDR3 loop spans 15 amino acids. V shed 1 base and J shed 5 bases, with 15 bases lying between them. This chain's CDR3 is CASSLSRGRDETQYF. DNA of the CDR3: TGCGCCAGCAGCTTGAGCAGGGGACGGGACGAGACCCAGTACTTC.

This chain links TRBV3-1 (or the pseudogene TRBV3-2) with TRBJ2-7, with no clear D. Germline CDR1 LGHDT, CDR2 YNNKEL (reference sequence). The CDR3 has 13 residues. V lost 1 base and J 3 bases, leaving 7 bases between the germline ends. The CDR3 is CASSQVFYYEQYF. As DNA, the CDR3 is TGTGCCAGCAGCCAAGTTTTCTACTACGAGCAGTACTTC.

The J gene is TRBJ1-2, the V gene TRBV19; 7 bases agree with TRBD1. The CDR3 sequence is 15 residues long. Per the germline V gene, CDR1 is LNHDA and CDR2 is SQIVND (reference sequence). The V gene end was trimmed by 6 bases and the J gene end by 2 bases; junction bases not matched to a gene: 9. This CDR3 is CASRGGKDRNYGYTF. The CDR3 DNA reads as TGTGCCAGTAGGGGAGGGAAGGACAGGAACTATGGCTACACCTTC.

The V gene is TRBV18, the J gene TRBJ1-2; the match to TRBD1 covers 8 bases. J gave up 8 bases and V 2 bases, and 10 bases lay outside the gene matches. Looked up from germline, CDR1 is KGHSH and CDR2 is LQKENI. The CDR3 covers 15 residues. The CDR3 reads CASSPTTGVESGYTF. DNA of the CDR3: TGTGCCAGCTCACCAACGACAGGGGTGGAGTCGGGCTACACCTTC.

The CDR3 region has the DNA TGCGCCAGCAGCCAAGATGGGGCGGTAAGCTCCTACGAGCAGTACTTC. Its translation is CASSQDGAVSSYEQYF. The chain is built from TRBV4-3 and TRBJ2-7, with D possibly TRBD1 on 5 matching bases. Germline V lookup: CDR1 LGHNA, CDR2 YSLEER. This CDR3 spans 16 amino acids. Trimming removed 0 bases from V and 0 bases from J, with 12 bases in between.

The table lists this clone with a few counts. V usage is TRBV5-1 and J usage is TRBJ2-7; possibly TRBD1 for D (5 bases). Germline values: CDR1 SGHRS, CDR2 YFSETQ. The CDR3 length is 14 residues. Trimming stripped 0 bases from V and 3 bases from J, with 10 bases between. The CDR3, as DNA: TGCGCCAGCAGCTTGGTGGCAGGGAACTACGAGCAGTACTTC. It specifies CASSLVAGNYEQYF.

This rearrangement joins TRBV3-1 (or the pseudogene TRBV3-2) to TRBJ2-7, with D uncertain. Per the germline V gene, CDR1 is LGHDT and CDR2 is YNNKEL (reference sequence). V was cut by 1 base and J by 2 bases, with 0 bases left in between. CDR3 length: 11 amino acids. The CDR3 region is CASSQAYEQYF. The DNA of the CDR3 is TGTGCCAGCAGCCAAGCCTACGAGCAGTACTTC.

This clone showed up just once. This chain uses TRBV30 with TRBJ1-6; TRBD1 matches 9 bases. From germline, CDR1 is GTSNPN and CDR2 SVGIG (reference sequence). V shed 6 bases, J shed 6 bases, and the junction held 6 bases outside the gene matches. This CDR3 comprises 14 residues. The CDR3 region is CACGTGLVNSPLHF. CDR3 in DNA: TGTGCCTGTGGGACAGGGCTCGTTAATTCACCCCTCCACTTT.

There are a few counts of this clone. The rearrangement links TRBV6-5 to TRBJ2-7, with D maybe TRBD1 (6 bases). V lost 6 bases to trimming and J lost 2 bases, with 14 bases between them. This CDR3 spans 14 amino acids. Germline V gives CDR1 MNHEY, CDR2 SVGAGI. CDR3 DNA sequence: TGTGCCAGCAGCCGCACAGGGCCCGCCTACGAGCAGTACTTC. Its protein product is CASSRTGPAYEQYF.

V usage is TRBV1 and J usage is TRBJ2-7; the listed D gene, TRBD1, was not tested against the DNA. TRBV1 is assigned pseudogene status. The CDR3 runs to 16 residues. CDR3 nucleotides: TGCACCAGCAGCCAAGTTAACGGGCAGGGGACCTACGAGCAGTACTTC. Its translation is CTSSQVNGQGTYEQYF.

The chain combines TRBV6-4 with TRBJ1-2; D is possibly TRBD1 (5 bases). Germline loops: CDR1 MRHNA, CDR2 SNTAGT. The CDR3 sequence is 13 residues long. The V end lost 0 bases, the J end lost 8 bases, and 10 bases lay between the germline ends. The CDR3 region has the DNA TGTGCCAGCAGTGACTCTACCGGGACGGGCTACACCTTC. As protein: CASSDSTGTGYTF.

The rearrangement joins TRBV28 to TRBJ1-2; D uncertain. V dropped 4 bases and J dropped 5 bases, with 8 bases sitting between them. The CDR3 has 12 residues. Per the germline V gene, CDR1 is MDHEN and CDR2 is SYDVKM. CDR3: CASSYTEYGYTF. The CDR3 nucleotides read TGTGCCAGCAGTTACACGGAGTATGGCTACACCTTC.

The chain combines TRBV12-3 or TRBV12-4 with TRBJ1-4; no firm D call. There are 12 residues in the CDR3. V lost 3 bases, J lost 7 bases, and 6 bases lay in between. CDR3 in DNA: TGTGCCAGCAGTTTTGGGAGTGAAAAACTGTTTTTT. The encoded protein is CASSFGSEKLFF.

The chain recombines TRBV3-1 (or the pseudogene TRBV3-2) with TRBJ1-1, with D uncertain. CDR3 length: 16 residues. Trimming left V 0 bases short and J 0 bases short, with 11 bases between. CDR1 is LGHDT, CDR2 YNNKEL, per germline (reference sequence). The CDR3 loop reads CASSQDLSNLNTEAFF. In DNA form, the CDR3 reads TGTGCCAGCAGCCAAGATCTGAGTAACTTGAACACTGAAGCTTTCTTT.

V gene TRBV5-1 combines with J gene TRBJ2-2; the D gene is possibly TRBD1 (5 bases). CDR1 and CDR2 (germline): SGHRS, YFSETQ. V gave up 2 bases and J gave up 3 bases, with 11 bases separating them. The CDR3 covers 15 residues. DNA for the CDR3: TGCGCCAGCAGCTTCAGAACAGGCGACACCGGGGAGCTGTTTTTT. It specifies CASSFRTGDTGELFF.

This chain joins TRBV3-1 (or the pseudogene TRBV3-2) and TRBJ2-1, with 7 bases matching TRBD2. The trim removed 1 base at V and 8 bases at J, leaving 5 bases unmatched. The CDR3 runs to 14 residues. Germline CDR1 LGHDT, CDR2 YNNKEL (reference sequence). The chain's CDR3 is CASSQGGGVDEQFF. DNA for the CDR3: TGTGCCAGCAGCCAAGGTGGGGGGGTGGATGAGCAGTTCTTC.

The CDR3 sequence is CASSFGPGGKNEQFF. CDR3 nucleotides: TGTGCCAGCAGCTTCGGACCCGGGGGGAAAAATGAGCAGTTCTTC. V usage is TRBV11-3 and J usage is TRBJ2-1, with 7 bases matching TRBD2. V was pared by 3 bases and J by 7 bases, with 9 bases of the junction left unmatched. The CDR3 is 15 residues long. Per germline, CDR1 SGHNT and CDR2 YENEEA.

This sequence joins TRBV5-1 and TRBJ1-6, with D unresolved. Germline assignment: CDR1 SGHRS and CDR2 YFSETQ. The CDR3 is 12 residues long. Trimming removed 0 bases at V and 13 bases at J, with 8 bases between. CDR3 coding DNA: TGCGCCAGCAGCTTGGAAGTAGGGCCCCTCCACTTT. Translated: CASSLEVGPLHF.